This TCR beta chain was found in a study of T cell responses to AZD1222 COVID-19 vaccine. Points from the study as a whole: The breadth and depth of Spike-specific TCRs increased once two AZD1222 doses had been given. In the spike-specific TCR repertoire, nearly half reportedly target unmutated variant regions. Repertoire sampling was restricted to post-peak T cell response timepoints. Donors were largely white British and mainly female; clonal diversity was possibly underestimated.

Generated by immunoSEQ multiplex PCR, the TCRdb table keeps only in-frame clones and is missing some. This sample has tens of thousands of clones; roughly 90% occur once, and the top ten carry more than 5%. This clone was found a few times. The antigen remains undetermined. The sequencing used peripheral blood, collected on day 0 of MenACWY control vaccination. The TCR originated in an adult in good health.

This CDR3 reads CASSEGSQAGGYTF. In DNA, the CDR3 is TGTGCCAGCAGTGAAGGAAGTCAGGCCGGTGGCTACACCTTC. The V and J genes are TRBV6-1 and TRBJ1-2; D is unresolved. Germline-derived CDR1 and CDR2 are MNHNS and SASEGT. The CDR3 loop spans 14 amino acids. V shed 1 base and J shed 7 bases, with 13 bases lying between them.